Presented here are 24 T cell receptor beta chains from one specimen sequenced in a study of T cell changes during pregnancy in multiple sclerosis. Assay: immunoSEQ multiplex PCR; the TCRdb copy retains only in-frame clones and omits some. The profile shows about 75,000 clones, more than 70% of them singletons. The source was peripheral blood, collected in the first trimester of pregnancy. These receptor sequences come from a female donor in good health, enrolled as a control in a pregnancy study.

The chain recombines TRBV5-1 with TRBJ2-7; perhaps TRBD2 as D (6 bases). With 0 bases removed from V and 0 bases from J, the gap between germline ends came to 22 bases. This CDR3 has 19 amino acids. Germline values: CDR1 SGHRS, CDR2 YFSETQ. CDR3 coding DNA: TGCGCCAGCAGCTTGGAGTCGGGGGTTGGAGTCTTCCTCTCCTACGAGCAGTACTTC. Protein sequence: CASSLESGVGVFLSYEQYF. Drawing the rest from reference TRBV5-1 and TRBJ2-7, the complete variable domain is KAGVTQTPRYLIKTRGQQVTLSCSPISGHRSVSWYQQTPGQGLQFLFEYFSETQRNKGNFPGRFSGRQFSNSRSEMNVSTLELGDSALYLCASSLESGVGVFLSYEQYFGPGTRLTVT.

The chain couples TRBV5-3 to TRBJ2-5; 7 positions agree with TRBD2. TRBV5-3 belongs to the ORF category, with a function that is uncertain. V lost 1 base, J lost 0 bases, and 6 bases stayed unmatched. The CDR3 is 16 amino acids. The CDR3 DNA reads TGTGCCAGAAGCTTGAAAGCGGGGCCGTACCAAGAGACCCAGTACTTC. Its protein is CARSLKAGPYQETQYF.

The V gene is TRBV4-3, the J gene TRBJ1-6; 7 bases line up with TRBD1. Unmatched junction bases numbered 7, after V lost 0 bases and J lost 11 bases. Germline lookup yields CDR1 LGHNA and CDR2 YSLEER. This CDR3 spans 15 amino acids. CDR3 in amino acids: CASSQDLTGTTPLHF. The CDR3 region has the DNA TGCGCCAGCAGCCAAGATCTGACAGGGACCACACCCCTCCACTTT.

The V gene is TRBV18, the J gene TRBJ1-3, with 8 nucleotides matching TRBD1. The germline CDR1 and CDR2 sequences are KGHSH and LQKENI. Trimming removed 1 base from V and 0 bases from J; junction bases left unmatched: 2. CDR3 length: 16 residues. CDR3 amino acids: CASSPLGQGSGNTIYF. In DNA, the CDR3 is TGTGCCAGCTCACCACTTGGACAGGGCTCTGGAAACACCATATATTTT.

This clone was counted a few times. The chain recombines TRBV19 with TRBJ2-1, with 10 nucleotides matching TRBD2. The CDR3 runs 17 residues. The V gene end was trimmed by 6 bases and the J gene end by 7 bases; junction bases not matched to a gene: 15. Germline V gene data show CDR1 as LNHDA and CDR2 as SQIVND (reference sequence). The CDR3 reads CASREIGPASGSNEQFF. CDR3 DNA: TGTGCCAGTAGGGAGATAGGTCCCGCTAGCGGGAGTAATGAGCAGTTCTTC.

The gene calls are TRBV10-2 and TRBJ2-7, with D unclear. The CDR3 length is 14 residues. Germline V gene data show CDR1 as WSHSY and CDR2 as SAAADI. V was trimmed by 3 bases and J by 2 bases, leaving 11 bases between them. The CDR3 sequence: CASSDNRLTYEQYF. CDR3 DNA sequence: TGCGCCAGCAGTGATAACCGACTGACCTACGAGCAGTACTTC.

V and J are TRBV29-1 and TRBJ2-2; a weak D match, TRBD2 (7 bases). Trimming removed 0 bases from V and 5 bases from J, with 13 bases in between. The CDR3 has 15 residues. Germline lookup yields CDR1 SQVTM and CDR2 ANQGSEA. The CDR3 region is CSVEEGGRGTGELFF. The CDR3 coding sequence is TGCAGCGTTGAAGAGGGGGGGCGCGGGACCGGGGAGCTGTTTTTT.

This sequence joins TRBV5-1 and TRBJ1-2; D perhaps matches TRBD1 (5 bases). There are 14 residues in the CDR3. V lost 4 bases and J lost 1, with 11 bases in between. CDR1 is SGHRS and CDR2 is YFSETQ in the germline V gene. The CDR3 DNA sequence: TGCGCCAGCAGCGCAGACAGTTTTAACTATGGCTACACCTTC. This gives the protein CASSADSFNYGYTF.

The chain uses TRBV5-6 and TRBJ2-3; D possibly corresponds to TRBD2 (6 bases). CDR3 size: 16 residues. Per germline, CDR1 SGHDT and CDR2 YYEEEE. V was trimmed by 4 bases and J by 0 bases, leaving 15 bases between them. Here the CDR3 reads CASSPGAGISTDTQYF. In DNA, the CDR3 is TGTGCCAGCAGCCCGGGAGCGGGTATAAGCACAGATACGCAGTATTTT.

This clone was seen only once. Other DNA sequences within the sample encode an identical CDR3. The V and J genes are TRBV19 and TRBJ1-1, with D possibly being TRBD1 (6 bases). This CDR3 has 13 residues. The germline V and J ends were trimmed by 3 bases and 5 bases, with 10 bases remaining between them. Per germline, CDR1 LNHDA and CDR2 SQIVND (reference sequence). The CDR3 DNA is TGTGCCAGTAGTATCCTAGGGGGAACTGAAGCTTTCTTT. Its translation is CASSILGGTEAFF.

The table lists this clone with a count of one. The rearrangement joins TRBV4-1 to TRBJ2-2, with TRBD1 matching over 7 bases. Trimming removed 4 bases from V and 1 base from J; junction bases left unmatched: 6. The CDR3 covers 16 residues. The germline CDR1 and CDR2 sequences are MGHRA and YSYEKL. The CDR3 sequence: CASSPQQGLNTGELFF. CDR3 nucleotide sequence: TGCGCCAGCAGCCCCCAACAGGGGCTGAACACCGGGGAGCTGTTTTTT.

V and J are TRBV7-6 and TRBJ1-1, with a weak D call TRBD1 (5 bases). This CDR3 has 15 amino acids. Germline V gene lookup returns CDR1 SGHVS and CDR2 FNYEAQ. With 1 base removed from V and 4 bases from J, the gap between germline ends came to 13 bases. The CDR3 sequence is CASSLEPSGATEAFF. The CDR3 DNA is TGTGCCAGCAGCTTAGAGCCATCTGGGGCCACTGAAGCTTTCTTT.

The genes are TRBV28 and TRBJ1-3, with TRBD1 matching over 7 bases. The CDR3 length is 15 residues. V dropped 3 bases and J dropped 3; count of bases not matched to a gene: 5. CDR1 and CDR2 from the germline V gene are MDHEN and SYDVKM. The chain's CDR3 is CASSFRRTGGNTIYF. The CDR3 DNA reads TGTGCCAGCAGTTTTCGGCGGACAGGTGGAAACACCATATATTTT. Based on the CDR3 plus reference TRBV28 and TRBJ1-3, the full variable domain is DVKVTQSSRYLVKRTGEKVFLECVQDMDHENMFWYRQDPGLGLRLIYFSYDVKMKEKGDIPEGYSVSREKKERFSLILESASTNQTSMYLCASSFRRTGGNTIYFGEGSWLTVV.

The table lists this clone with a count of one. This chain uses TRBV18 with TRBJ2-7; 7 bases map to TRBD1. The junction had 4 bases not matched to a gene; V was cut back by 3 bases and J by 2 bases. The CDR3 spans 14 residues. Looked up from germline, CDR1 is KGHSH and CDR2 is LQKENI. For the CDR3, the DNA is TGTGCCAGCTCACCCGGACAGGCAACCTACGAGCAGTACTTC. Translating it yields CASSPGQATYEQYF. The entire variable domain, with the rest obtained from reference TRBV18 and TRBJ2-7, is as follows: NAGVMQNPRHLVRRRGQEARLRCSPMKGHSHVYWYRQLPEEGLKFMVYLQKENIIDESGMPKERFSAEFPKEGPSILRIQQVVRGDSAAYFCASSPGQATYEQYFGPGTRLTVT.

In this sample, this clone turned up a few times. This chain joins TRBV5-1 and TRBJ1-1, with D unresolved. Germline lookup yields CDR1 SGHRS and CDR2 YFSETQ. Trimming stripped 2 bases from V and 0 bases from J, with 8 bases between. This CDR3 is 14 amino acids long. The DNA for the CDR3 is TGCGCCAGCAGCTTCACGGCGGTGAACACTGAAGCTTTCTTT. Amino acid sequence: CASSFTAVNTEAFF.

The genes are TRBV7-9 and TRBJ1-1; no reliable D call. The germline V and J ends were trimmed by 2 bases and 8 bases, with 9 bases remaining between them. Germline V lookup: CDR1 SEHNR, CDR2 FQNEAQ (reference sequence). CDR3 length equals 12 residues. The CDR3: CASSLNREEAFF. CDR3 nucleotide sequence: TGTGCCAGCAGCTTAAATCGGGAGGAAGCTTTCTTT.

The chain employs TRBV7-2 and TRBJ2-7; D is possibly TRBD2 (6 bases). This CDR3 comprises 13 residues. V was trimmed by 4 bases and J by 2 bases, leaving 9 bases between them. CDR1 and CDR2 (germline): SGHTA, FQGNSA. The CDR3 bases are TGTGCCAGCAGCTCCGCGGGGCCCTACGAGCAGTACTTC. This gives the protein CASSSAGPYEQYF.

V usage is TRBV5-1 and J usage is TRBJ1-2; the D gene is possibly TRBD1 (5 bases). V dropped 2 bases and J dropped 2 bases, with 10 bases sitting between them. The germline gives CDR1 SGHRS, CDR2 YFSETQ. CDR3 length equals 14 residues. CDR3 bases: TGCGCCAGCAGCTTTTCGGGGGGGAACTATGGCTACACCTTC. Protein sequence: CASSFSGGNYGYTF.

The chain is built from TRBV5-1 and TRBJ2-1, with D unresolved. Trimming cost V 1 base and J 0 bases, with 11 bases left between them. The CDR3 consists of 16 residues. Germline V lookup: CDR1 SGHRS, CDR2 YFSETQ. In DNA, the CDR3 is TGCGCCAGCAGCTTGCGCAGCGCCAACTCCTACAATGAGCAGTTCTTC. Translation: CASSLRSANSYNEQFF.

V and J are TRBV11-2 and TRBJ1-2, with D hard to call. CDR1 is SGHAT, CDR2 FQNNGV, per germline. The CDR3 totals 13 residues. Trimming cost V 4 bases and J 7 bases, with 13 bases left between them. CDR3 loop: CASSSNPLGGYTF. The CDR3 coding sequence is TGTGCCAGCAGCTCAAACCCCCTAGGTGGCTACACCTTC.

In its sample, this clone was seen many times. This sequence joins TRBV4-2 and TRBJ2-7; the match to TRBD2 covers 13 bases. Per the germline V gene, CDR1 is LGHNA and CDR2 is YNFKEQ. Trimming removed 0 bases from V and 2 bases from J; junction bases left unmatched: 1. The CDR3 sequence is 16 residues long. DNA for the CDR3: TGTGCCAGCAGCCAAGATGGGACTAGCGGGGCCTACGAGCAGTACTTC. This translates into CASSQDGTSGAYEQYF.

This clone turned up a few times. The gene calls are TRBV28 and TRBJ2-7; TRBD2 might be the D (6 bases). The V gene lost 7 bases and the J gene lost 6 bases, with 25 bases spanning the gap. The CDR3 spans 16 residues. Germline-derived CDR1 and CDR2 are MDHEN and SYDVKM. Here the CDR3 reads CASILGGTGPGFEQYF. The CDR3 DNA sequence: TGTGCCAGCATCCTGGGGGGTACGGGCCCGGGTTTCGAGCAGTACTTC.

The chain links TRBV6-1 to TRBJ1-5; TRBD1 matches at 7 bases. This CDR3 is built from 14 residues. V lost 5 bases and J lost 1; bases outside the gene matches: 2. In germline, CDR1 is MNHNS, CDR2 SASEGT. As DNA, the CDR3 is TGTGCCAGCAGTCGACAGGGAAGCAATCAGCCCCAGCATTTT. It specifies CASSRQGSNQPQHF.

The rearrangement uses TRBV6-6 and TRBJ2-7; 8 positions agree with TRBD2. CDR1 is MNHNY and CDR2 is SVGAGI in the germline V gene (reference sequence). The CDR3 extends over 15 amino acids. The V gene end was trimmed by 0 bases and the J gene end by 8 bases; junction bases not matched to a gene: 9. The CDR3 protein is CASSYSNSGGNKQYF. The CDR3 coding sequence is TGTGCCAGCAGTTACTCGAACAGCGGGGGAAACAAGCAGTACTTC.